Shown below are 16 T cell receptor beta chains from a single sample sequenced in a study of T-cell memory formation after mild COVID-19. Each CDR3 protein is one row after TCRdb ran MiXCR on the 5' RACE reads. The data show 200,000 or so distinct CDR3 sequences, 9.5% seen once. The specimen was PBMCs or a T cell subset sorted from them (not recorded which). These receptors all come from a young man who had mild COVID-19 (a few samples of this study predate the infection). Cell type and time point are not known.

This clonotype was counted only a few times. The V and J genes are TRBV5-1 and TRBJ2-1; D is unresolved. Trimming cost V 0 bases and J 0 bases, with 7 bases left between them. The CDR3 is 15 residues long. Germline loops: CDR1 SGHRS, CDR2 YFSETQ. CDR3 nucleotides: TGCGCCAGCAGCTTGGCCCTCAGCTCCTACAATGAGCAGTTCTTC. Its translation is CASSLALSSYNEQFF. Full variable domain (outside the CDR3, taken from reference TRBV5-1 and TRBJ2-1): KAGVTQTPRYLIKTRGQQVTLSCSPISGHRSVSWYQQTPGQGLQFLFEYFSETQRNKGNFPGRFSGRQFSNSRSEMNVSTLELGDSALYLCASSLALSSYNEQFFGPGTRLTVL.

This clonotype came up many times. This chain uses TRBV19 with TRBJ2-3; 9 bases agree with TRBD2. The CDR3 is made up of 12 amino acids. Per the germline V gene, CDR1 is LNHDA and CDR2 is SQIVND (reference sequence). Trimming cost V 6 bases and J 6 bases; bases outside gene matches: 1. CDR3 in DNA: TGTGCCAGTAGGCTAGCGGGGGATACGCAGTATTTT. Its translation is CASRLAGDTQYF.

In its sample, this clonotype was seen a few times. CDR3 in amino acids: CASSQGQVSNQPQHF. Here the CDR3 DNA reads TGTGCCAGCAGCCAGGGACAGGTCAGCAATCAGCCCCAGCATTTT. V gene TRBV12-3 or TRBV12-4 combines with J gene TRBJ1-5; 8 bases are a match to TRBD1. V lost 6 bases, J lost 1 base, and 5 bases stayed unmatched. The CDR3 is 15 amino acids.

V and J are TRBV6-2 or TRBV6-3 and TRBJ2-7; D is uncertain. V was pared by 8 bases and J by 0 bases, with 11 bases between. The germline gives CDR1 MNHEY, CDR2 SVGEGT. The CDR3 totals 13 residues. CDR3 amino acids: CASARQPSYEQYV. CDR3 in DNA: TGTGCCAGCGCTCGGCAGCCCTCCTACGAGCAGTACGTC.

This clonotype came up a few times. This CDR3 reads CSGTGDRGWQETQYF. DNA for the CDR3: TGCAGCGGAACCGGCGACAGGGGGTGGCAAGAGACCCAGTACTTC. V is TRBV29-1 and J is TRBJ2-5; 9 nucleotides align to TRBD1. V shed 7 bases and J 2 bases; nucleotides not matched to a gene: 11. The length of the CDR3 is 15 residues. Germline loops: CDR1 SQVTM, CDR2 ANQGSEA.

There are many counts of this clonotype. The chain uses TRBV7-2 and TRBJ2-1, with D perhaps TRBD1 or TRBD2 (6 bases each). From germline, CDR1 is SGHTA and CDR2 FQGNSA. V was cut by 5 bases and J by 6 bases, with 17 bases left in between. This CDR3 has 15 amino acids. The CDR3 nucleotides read TGTGCCAGCAGCATAGGGGGGACCAGGGCCAATGAGCAGTTCTTC. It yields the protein CASSIGGTRANEQFF.

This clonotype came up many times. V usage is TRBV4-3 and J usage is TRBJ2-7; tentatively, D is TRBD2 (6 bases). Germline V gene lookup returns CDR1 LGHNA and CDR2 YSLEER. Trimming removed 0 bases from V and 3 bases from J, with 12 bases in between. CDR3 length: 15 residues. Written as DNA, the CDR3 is TGCGCCAGCAGCCAAGAAGCACTAGCCCGCTACGAGCAGTACTTC. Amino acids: CASSQEALARYEQYF.

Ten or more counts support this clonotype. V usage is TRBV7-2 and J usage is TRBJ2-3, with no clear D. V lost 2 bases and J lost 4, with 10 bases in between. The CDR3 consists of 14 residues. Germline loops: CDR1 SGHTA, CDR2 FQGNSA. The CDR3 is CASSLTGSADTQYF. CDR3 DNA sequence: TGTGCCAGCAGCTTAACTGGTAGTGCAGATACGCAGTATTTT.

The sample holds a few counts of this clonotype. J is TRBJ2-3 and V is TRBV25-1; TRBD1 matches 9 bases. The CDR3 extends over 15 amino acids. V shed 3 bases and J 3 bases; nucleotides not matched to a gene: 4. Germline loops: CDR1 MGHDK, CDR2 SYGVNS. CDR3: CASSEGQGGTDTQYF. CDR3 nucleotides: TGTGCCAGCAGTGAGGGACAGGGAGGGACAGATACGCAGTATTTT.

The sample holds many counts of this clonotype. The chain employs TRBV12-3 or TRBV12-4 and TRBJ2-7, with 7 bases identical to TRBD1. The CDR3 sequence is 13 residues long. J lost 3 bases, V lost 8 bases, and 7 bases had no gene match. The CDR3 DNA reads TGTGCCAGCGGTACCACAGGGGACTACGAGCAGTACTTC. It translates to CASGTTGDYEQYF.

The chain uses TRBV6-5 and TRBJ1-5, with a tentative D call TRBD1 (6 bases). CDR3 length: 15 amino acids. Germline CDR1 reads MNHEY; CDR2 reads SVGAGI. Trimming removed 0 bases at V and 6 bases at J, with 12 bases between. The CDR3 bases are TGTGCCAGCAGTTACTCGAAACAGGGAGGTCAGCCCCAGCATTTT. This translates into CASSYSKQGGQPQHF.

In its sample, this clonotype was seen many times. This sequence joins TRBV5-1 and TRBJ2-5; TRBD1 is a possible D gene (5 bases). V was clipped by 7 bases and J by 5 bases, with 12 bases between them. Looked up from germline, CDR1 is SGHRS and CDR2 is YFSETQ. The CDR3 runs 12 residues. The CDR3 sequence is CASSRDGETQYF. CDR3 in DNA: TGCGCCAGCTCCAGGGATGGGGAGACCCAGTACTTC.

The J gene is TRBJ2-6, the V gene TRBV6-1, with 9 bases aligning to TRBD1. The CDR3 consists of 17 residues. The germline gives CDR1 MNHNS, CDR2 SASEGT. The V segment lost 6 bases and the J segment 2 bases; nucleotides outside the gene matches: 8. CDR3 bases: TGTGCCAGCAGGGGGGACAGGGTTTTTGCTGGGGCCAACGTCCTGACTTTC. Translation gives CASRGDRVFAGANVLTF.

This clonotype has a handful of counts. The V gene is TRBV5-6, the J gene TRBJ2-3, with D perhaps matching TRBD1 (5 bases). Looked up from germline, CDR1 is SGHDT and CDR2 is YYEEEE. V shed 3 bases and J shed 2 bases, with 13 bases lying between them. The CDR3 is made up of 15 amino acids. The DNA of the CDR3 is TGTGCCAGCAGCTCCGTGGGCAGGGCCACAGATACGCAGTATTTT. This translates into CASSSVGRATDTQYF.

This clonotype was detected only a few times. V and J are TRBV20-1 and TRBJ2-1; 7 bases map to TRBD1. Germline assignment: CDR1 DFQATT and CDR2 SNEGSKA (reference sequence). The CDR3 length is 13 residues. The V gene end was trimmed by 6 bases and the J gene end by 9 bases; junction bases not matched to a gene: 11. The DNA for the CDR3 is TGCAGTGCGATGGACGACAGGGCGGCTGAGCAGTTCTTC. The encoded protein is CSAMDDRAAEQFF.

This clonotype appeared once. The DNA of the CDR3 is TGCGCCAGCAGTGAATACAGGGGGCAAGATACGCAGTATTTT. This gives the protein CASSEYRGQDTQYF. The rearrangement links TRBV10-2 to TRBJ2-3; TRBD1 matches at 9 bases. Per the germline V gene, CDR1 is WSHSY and CDR2 is SAAADI. After removal of 3 bases from V and 5 bases from J, the junction contained 3 bases not matched to a gene. CDR3 size: 14 residues.